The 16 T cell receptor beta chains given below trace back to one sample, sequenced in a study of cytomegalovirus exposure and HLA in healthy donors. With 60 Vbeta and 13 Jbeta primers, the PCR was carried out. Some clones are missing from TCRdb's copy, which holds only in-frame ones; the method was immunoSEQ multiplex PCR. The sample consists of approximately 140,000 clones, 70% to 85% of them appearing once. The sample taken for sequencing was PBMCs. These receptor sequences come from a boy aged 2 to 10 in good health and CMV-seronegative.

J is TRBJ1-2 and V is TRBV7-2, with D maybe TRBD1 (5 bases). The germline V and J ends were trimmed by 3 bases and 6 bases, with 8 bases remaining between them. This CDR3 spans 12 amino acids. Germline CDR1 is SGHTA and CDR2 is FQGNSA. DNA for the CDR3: TGTGCCAGCAGCTTCAGGGTAGATGGCTACACCTTC. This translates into CASSFRVDGYTF.

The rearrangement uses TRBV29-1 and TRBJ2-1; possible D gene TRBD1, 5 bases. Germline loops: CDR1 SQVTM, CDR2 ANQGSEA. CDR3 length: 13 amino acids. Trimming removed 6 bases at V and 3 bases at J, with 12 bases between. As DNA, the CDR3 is TGCAGCGTGGATTACGACAGCTACAATGAGCAGTTCTTC. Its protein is CSVDYDSYNEQFF.

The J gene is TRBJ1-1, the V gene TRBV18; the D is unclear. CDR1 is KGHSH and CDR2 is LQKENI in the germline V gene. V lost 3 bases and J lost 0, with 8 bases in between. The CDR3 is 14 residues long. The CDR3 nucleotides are TGTGCCAGCTCACCGTTGGAGATGAACACTGAAGCTTTCTTT. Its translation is CASSPLEMNTEAFF.

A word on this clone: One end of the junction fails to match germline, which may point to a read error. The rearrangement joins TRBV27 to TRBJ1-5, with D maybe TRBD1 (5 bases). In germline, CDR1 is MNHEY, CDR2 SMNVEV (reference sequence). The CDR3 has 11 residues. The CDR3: CGGAYNQPHHF. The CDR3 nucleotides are TGTGGTGGGGCCTACAATCAGCCCCATCATTTT.

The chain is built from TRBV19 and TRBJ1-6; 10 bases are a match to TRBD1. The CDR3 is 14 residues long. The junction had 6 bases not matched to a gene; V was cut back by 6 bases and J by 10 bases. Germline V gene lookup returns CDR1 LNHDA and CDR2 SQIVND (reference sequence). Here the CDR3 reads CASSRTGGNSPLHF. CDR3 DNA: TGTGCCAGTAGCCGGACAGGGGGAAACTCACCCCTCCACTTT.

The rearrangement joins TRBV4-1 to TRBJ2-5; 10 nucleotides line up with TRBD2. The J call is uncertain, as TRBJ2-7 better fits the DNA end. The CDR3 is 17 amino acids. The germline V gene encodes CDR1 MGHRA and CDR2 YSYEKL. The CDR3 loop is CASSPHLTSGSYYEQYF. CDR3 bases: TGCGCCAGCAGCCCCCACCTGACTAGCGGGTCATACTACGAGCAGTACTTC.

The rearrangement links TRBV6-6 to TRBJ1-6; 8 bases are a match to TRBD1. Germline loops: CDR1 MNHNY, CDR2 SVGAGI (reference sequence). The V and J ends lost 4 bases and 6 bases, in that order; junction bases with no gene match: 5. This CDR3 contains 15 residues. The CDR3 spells CASSFSGQVNSPLHF. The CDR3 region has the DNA TGTGCCAGCAGTTTTTCGGGACAGGTTAATTCACCCCTCCACTTT.

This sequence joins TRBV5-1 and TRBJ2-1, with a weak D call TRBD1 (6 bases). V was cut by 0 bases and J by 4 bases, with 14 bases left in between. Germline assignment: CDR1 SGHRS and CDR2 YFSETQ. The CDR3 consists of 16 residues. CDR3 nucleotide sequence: TGCGCCAGCAGCTTGGCCCCAAGTACAGGGTACAATGAGCAGTTCTTC. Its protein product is CASSLAPSTGYNEQFF.

The CDR3 reads CASSQDWGEGETQYF. The CDR3 DNA reads as TGCGCCAGCAGCCAAGATTGGGGGGAAGGAGAGACCCAGTACTTC. V gene TRBV4-1 combines with J gene TRBJ2-5, with D maybe TRBD2 (6 bases). Germline assignment: CDR1 MGHRA and CDR2 YSYEKL. CDR3 length: 15 residues. The V end lost 0 bases, the J end lost 4 bases, and 12 bases lay between the germline ends.

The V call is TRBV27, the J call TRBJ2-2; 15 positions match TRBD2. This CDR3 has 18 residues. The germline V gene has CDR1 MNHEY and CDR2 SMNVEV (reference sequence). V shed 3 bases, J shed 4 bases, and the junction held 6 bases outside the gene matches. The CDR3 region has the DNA TGTGCCAGCAGTTTTTTGGGACTAGCGGGGGGAAGCACCGGGGAGCTGTTTTTT. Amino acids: CASSFLGLAGGSTGELFF.

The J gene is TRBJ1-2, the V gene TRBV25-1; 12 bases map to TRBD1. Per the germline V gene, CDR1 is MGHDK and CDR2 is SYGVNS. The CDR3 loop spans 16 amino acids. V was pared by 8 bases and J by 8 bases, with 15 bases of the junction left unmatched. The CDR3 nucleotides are TGTGCCAGCCTCTCGGGACAGGGGGCCCTGGCGGGAGGCTACACCTTC. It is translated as CASLSGQGALAGGYTF.

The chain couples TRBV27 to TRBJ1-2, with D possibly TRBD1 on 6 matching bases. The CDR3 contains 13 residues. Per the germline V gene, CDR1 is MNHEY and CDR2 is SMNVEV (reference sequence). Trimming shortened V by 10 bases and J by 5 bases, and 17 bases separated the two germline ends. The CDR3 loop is CATGRGGGYGYTF. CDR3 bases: TGTGCCACCGGAAGGGGGGGCGGGTATGGCTACACCTTC.

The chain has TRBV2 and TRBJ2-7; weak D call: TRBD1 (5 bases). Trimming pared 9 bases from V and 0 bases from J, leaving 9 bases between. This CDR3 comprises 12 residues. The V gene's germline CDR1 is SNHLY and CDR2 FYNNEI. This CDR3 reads CASETDSYEQYF. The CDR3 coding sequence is TGTGCCAGTGAGACAGACTCCTACGAGCAGTACTTC. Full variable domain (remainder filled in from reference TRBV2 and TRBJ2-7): EPEVTQTPSHQVTQMGQEVILRCVPISNHLYFYWYRQILGQKVEFLVSFYNNEISEKSEIFDDQFSVERPDGSNFTLKIRSTKLEDSAMYFCASETDSYEQYFGPGTRLTVT.

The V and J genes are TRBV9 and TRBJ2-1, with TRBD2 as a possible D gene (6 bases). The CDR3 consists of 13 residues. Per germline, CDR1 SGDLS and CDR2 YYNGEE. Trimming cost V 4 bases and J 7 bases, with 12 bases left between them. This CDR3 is CASSMTGTNEQFF. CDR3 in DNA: TGTGCCAGCAGCATGACCGGGACTAATGAGCAGTTCTTC.

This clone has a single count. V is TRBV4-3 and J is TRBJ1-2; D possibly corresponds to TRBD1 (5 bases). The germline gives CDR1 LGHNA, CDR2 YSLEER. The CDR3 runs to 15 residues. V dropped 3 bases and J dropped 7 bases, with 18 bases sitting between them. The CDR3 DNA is TGCGCCAGCAGCCACCCCGGACACACGAGTCCTGGCTACACCTTC. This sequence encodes CASSHPGHTSPGYTF.

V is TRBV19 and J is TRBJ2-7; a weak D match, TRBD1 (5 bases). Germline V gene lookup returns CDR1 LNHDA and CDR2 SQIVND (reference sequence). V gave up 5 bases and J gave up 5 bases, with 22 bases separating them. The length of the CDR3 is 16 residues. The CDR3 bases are TGTGCCAGTAGTGACAGAGCCCGAGACAATGGGGACGAGCAGTACTTC. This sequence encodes CASSDRARDNGDEQYF.